This is a list of T cell receptor beta chains from one sample in a study of blood T cells in healthy people across ages. One entry per CDR3 protein, called by TCRdb with MiXCR from the 5' RACE reads. The data contain more than 800,000 distinct CDR3 sequences, 35% to 50% of them singletons. The sample comprised blood. Receptors were obtained from a woman aged 55-69 years in good health. The CDR3 runs from the conserved cysteine through the conserved F or W. Fields, in order: D gene, J gene, V gene, CDR3 protein. The D gene is left open where the match is weak.

D: NA; J: TRBJ2-5; V: TRBV25-1; CDR3: CASSESGIQETQYF
D: NA; J: TRBJ2-1; V: TRBV5-1; CDR3: CASSPYTNEQFF
D: TRBD1; J: TRBJ2-5; V: TRBV25-1; CDR3: CASSGNIRGETQYF
D: TRBD1; J: TRBJ2-3; V: TRBV19; CDR3: CASSIDPSRTGTTDTQYF
D: NA; J: TRBJ1-5; V: TRBV18; CDR3: CASSSGAGNQPQHF
D: NA; J: TRBJ2-1; V: TRBV29-1; CDR3: CSVEDINEQFF
D: TRBD2; J: TRBJ2-3; V: TRBV9; CDR3: CASSATASGYTDTQYF
D: TRBD2; J: TRBJ2-7; V: TRBV20-1; CDR3: CSASAGTSGGRKYF
D: NA; J: TRBJ2-7; V: TRBV4-2; CDR3: CASSQLSTGSYEQYF
D: NA; J: TRBJ2-3; V: TRBV18; CDR3: CASSPERTASTDTQYF
D: NA; J: TRBJ2-7; V: TRBV18; CDR3: CASSPSQAISYEQYF
D: NA; J: TRBJ2-5; V: TRBV14; CDR3: CASSPPFQGRGGEQYF
D: NA; J: TRBJ1-1; V: TRBV21-1; CDR3: CASRVNEAFF
D: NA; J: TRBJ2-7; V: TRBV7-2; CDR3: CASSLLASIYGQYF
D: NA; J: TRBJ2-4; V: TRBV2; CDR3: CASSGTEEQYF
D: TRBD2; J: TRBJ2-4; V: TRBV7-9; CDR3: CASSENSGRKGQNIQYF
D: NA; J: TRBJ2-1; V: TRBV9; CDR3: CASGPGGRNEQFF
D: TRBD1; J: TRBJ2-7; V: TRBV10-3; CDR3: CAISHPGGQYSYEQYF
D: NA; J: TRBJ2-2; V: TRBV6-5; CDR3: CASSYSGSVATNTGELFF
D: NA; J: TRBJ2-3; V: TRBV6-5; CDR3: CASSYRGTGTDTQYF
D: NA; J: TRBJ2-1; V: TRBV25-1; CDR3: CASPWGQRVTFGEQFF
D: NA; J: TRBJ2-1; V: TRBV7-8; CDR3: CASSLAGEYNEQFF
D: NA; J: TRBJ1-6; V: TRBV14; CDR3: CASSPRANDVSPLHF
D: NA; J: TRBJ1-2; V: TRBV20-1; CDR3: CSAKEANYGYTF
D: TRBD1; J: TRBJ1-2; V: TRBV2; CDR3: CASSGETGRDYGYTF
D: TRBD2; J: TRBJ2-3; V: TRBV7-6; CDR3: CASSSQPGLSTDTQYF
D: NA; J: TRBJ1-4; V: TRBV12-3/TRBV12-4; CDR3: CASSPGAPSEKLFF
D: NA; J: TRBJ2-3; V: TRBV7-3; CDR3: CASSLTRGSTDTQYF
D: NA; J: TRBJ1-2; V: TRBV12-3/TRBV12-4; CDR3: CAIWDPANYGYTF
D: NA; J: TRBJ2-5; V: TRBV21-1; CDR3: CASSRGQTTMQETQYF
D: NA; J: TRBJ2-1; V: TRBV12-3/TRBV12-4; CDR3: CASSFGSTNEQFF
D: NA; J: NA; V: TRBV3-1; CDR3: CASSQFPDNEQYF
D: TRBD2; J: TRBJ2-7; V: TRBV10-3; CDR3: CAISGTSGSEYNEQYF
D: TRBD2; J: TRBJ2-7; V: TRBV14; CDR3: CASSQGLAGVGYEQYF